This TCR beta chain was sequenced in a study of OX40 agonist ivuxolimab in advanced cancers. The overall study: Those treated in dose escalation had hepatocellular carcinoma, melanoma, renal cell cancer or head and neck cancer. The study, taken as a whole, reports: On average, CD8+ T cells had more expanded clones than CD4+. The expanded peripheral T cells' antigen specificity was not determined. Both CD4+ and CD8+ T cell populations in blood had undergone clonal expansion by week 6 at 0.1 to 3.0 mg/kg.

Worth noting for this clone: Its antigen is not identified.

Germline CDR1 and CDR2: SGHRS and YFSETQ. J lost 2 bases, V lost 4 bases, and 10 bases had no gene match. The CDR3 runs to 18 residues. Here immunoSEQ multiplex PCR was the method, and the copy in TCRdb shows in-frame clones only, minus some. This table holds about 62,000 clones, around 93% found once. This rearrangement joins TRBV5-1 to TRBJ2-5; 14 bases line up with TRBD2. Sequenced here: CD4+ or CD8+ T cells sorted from blood, sampled in a trial of the OX40 agonist ivuxolimab. The sequence came from an adult with an advanced solid tumor such as melanoma, head and neck, liver or kidney cancer. The CDR3 reads CASSGTGTSGSLQETQYF. In DNA, the CDR3 is TGCGCCAGCAGCGGGACCGGGACTAGCGGGAGTCTTCAAGAGACCCAGTACTTC.